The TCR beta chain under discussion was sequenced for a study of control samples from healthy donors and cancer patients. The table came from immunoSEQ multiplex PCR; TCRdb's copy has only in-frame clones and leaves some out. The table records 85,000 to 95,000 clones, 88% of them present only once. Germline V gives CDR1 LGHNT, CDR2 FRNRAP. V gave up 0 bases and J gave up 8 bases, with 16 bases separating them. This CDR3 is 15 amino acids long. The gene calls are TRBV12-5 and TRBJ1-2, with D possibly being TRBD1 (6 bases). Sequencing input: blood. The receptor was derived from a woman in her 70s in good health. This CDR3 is CASGLVPQGPQGYTF. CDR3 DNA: TGTGCTAGTGGTTTGGTACCCCAGGGGCCCCAGGGCTACACCTTC.